This T cell receptor beta chain was captured by sequencing in a study of blood T cell repertoires in COVID-19. Whole-study context: The samples span acute and convalescent COVID-19 from the United States, Italy and Spain. Sample material is recorded as cDNA or gDNA derived from T cells, B-cell-depleted T cells, or PBMCs.

Looked up from germline, CDR1 is SGHTA and CDR2 is FQGNSA. After removal of 5 bases from V and 3 bases from J, the junction contained 6 bases not matched to a gene. This CDR3 is 15 amino acids long. The authors' processing: Amplification with reference gene primers provided the estimates of nucleated cell counts. Clones were read by immunoSEQ multiplex PCR, and TCRdb kept only the in-frame ones, dropping some. V and J calls and clone size are given by that table; D and trimming were obtained from the DNA. Of approximately 80,000 clones detected, more than 85% appear once; the ten largest clones hold roughly 5%.

The TCR comes from a middle-aged man with acute or convalescent COVID-19. Sequencing was done on a sample of peripheral blood. The gene calls are TRBV7-2 and TRBJ1-1; TRBD1 agrees at 10 bases. CDR3 DNA sequence: TGTGCCAGCAGCCCTAGGACAGGGGGTCACACTGAAGCTTTCTTT. This gives the protein CASSPRTGGHTEAFF.